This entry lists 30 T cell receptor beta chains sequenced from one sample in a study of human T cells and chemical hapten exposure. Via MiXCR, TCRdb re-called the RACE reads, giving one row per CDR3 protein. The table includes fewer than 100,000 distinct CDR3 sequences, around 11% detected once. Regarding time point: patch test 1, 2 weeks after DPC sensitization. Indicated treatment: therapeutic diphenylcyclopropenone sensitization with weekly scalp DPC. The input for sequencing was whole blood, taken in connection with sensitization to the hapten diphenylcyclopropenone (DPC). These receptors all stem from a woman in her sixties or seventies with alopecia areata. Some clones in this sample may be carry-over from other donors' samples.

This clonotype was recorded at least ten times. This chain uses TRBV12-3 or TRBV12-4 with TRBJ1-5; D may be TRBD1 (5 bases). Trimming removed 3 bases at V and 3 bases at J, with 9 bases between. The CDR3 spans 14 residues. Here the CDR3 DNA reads TGTGCCAGCAGTTTTGGGACTTTCAATCAGCCCCAGCATTTT. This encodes CASSFGTFNQPQHF.

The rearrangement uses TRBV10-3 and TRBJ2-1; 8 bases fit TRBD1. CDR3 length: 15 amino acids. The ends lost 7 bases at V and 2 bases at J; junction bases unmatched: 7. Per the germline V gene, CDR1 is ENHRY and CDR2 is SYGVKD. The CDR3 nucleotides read TGTGCCATCACCCTCGGACAGGGACCCTACAATGAGCAGTTCTTC. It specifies CAITLGQGPYNEQFF.

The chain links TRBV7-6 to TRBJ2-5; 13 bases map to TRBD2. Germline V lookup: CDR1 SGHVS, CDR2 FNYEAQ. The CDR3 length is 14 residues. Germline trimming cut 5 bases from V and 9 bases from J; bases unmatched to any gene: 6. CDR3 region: CASSRGTSGEAQYF. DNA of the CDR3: TGTGCCAGCAGCCGCGGGACTAGCGGGGAGGCCCAGTACTTC.

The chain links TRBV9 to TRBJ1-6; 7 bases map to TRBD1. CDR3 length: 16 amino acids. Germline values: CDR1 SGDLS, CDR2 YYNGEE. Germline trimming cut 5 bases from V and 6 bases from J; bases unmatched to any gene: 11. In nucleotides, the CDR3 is TGTGCCAGCAGTCCTCGGACGGGACAGATTAATTCACCCCTCCACTTT. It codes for CASSPRTGQINSPLHF.

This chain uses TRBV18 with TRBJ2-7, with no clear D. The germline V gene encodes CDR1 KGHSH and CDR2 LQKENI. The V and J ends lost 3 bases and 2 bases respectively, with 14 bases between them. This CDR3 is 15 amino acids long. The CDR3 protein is CASSPGTPQTYEQYF. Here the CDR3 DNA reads TGTGCCAGCTCACCTGGAACCCCCCAAACCTACGAGCAGTACTTC.

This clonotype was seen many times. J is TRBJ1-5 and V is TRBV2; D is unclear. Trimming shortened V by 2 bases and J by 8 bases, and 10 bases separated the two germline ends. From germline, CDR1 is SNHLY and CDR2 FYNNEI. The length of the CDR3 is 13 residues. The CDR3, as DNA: TGTGCCAGCAGTGAAAGTAGGAGGGAGCCCCAGCATTTT. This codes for CASSESRREPQHF.

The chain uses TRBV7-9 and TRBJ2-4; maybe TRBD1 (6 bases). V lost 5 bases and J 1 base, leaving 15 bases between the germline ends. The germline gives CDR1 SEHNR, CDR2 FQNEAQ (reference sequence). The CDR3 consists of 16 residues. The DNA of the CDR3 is TGTGCCAGCAGCCCACAGGGAACAGGTGCCAAAAACATTCAGTACTTC. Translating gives CASSPQGTGAKNIQYF.

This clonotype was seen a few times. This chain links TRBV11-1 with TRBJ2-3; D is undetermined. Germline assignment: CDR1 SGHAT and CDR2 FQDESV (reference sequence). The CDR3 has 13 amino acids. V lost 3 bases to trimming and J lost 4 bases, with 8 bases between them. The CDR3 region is CASSFGPSDTQYF. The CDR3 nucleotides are TGTGCCAGCAGCTTCGGGCCATCAGATACGCAGTATTTT.

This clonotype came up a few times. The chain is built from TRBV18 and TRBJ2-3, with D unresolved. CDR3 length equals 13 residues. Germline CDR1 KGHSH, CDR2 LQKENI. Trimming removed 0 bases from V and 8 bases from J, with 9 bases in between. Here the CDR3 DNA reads TGTGCCAGCTCACCACCAGCACAGACTACGCAGTATTTT. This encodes CASSPPAQTTQYF.

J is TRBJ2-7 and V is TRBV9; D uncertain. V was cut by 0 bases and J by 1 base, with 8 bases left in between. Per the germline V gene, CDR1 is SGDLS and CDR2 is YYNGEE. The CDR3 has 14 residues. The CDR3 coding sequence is TGTGCCAGCAGCGTAGACGGCCGGTCCTACGAGCAGTACTTC. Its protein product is CASSVDGRSYEQYF.

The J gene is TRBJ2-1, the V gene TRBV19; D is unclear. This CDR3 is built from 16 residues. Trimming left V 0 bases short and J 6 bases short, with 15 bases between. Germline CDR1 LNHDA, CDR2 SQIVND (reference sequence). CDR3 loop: CASSIDWRRPGNEQFF. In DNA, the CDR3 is TGTGCCAGTAGTATAGATTGGCGGCGTCCGGGCAATGAGCAGTTCTTC.

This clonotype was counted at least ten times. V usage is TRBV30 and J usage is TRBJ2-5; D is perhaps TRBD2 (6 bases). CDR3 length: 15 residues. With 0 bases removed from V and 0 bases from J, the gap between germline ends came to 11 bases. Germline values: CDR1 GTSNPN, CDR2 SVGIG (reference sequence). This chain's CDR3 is CAWSVTSSNQETQYF. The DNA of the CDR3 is TGTGCCTGGAGTGTAACTAGCTCAAACCAAGAGACCCAGTACTTC.

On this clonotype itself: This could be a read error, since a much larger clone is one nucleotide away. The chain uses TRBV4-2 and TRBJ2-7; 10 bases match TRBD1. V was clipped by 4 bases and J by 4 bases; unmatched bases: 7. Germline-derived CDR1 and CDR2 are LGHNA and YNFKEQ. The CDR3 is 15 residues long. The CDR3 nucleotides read TGTGCCAGCAGCCCTGGGACAGGGGACAAGTACGAGCAGTACTTC. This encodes CASSPGTGDKYEQYF.

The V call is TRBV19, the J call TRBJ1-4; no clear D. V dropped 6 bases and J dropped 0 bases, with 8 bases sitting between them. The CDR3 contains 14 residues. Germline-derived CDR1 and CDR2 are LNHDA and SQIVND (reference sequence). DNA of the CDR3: TGTGCCAGTAGCAACATCCCAACTAATGAAAAACTGTTTTTT. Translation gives CASSNIPTNEKLFF.

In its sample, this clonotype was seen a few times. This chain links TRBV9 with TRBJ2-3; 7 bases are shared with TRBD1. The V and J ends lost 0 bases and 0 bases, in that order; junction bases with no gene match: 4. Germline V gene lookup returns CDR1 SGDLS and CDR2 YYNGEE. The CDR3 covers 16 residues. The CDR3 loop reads CASSVDVDRSTDTQYF. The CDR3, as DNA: TGTGCCAGCAGCGTAGACGTGGACAGGAGCACAGATACGCAGTATTTT.

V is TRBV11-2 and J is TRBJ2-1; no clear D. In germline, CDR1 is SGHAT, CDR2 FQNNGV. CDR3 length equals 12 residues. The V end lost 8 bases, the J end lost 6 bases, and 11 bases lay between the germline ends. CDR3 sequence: CASGVGRNEQFF. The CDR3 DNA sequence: TGTGCCAGCGGAGTTGGACGCAATGAGCAGTTCTTC. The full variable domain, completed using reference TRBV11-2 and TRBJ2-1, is EAGVAQSPRYKIIEKRQSVAFWCNPISGHATLYWYQQILGQGPKLLIQFQNNGVVDDSQLPKDRFSAERLKGVDSTLKIQPAKLEDSAVYLCASGVGRNEQFFGPGTRLTVL.

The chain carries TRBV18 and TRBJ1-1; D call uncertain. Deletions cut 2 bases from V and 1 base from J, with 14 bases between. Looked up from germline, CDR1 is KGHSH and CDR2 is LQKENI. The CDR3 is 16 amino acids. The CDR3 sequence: CASSPFHGEANTEAFF. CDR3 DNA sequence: TGTGCCAGCTCACCATTTCATGGTGAAGCGAACACTGAAGCTTTCTTT. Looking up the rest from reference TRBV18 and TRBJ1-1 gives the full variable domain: NAGVMQNPRHLVRRRGQEARLRCSPMKGHSHVYWYRQLPEEGLKFMVYLQKENIIDESGMPKERFSAEFPKEGPSILRIQQVVRGDSAAYFCASSPFHGEANTEAFFGQGTRLTVV.

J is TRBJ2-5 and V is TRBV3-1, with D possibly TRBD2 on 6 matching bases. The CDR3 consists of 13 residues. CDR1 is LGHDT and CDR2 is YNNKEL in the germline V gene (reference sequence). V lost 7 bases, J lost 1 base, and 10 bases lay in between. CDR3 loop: CASTNGGQETQYF. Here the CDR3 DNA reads TGTGCCAGCACGAACGGGGGCCAAGAGACCCAGTACTTC.

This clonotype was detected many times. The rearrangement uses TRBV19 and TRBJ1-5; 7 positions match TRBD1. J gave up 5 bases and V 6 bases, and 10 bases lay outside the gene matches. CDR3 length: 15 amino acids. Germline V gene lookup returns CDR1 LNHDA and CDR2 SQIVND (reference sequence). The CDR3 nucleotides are TGTGCCAGTAGCATCCTGGACAGGCGAGATCAGCCCCAGCATTTT. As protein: CASSILDRRDQPQHF.

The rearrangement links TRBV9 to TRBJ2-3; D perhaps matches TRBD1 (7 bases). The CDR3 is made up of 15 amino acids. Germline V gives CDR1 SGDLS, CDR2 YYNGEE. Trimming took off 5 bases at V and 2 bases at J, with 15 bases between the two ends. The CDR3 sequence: CASRATGEVTDTQYF. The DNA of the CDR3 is TGTGCCAGCAGGGCTACAGGGGAGGTCACAGATACGCAGTATTTT. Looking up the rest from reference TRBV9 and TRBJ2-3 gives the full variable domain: DSGVTQTPKHLITATGQRVTLRCSPRSGDLSVYWYQQSLDQGLQFLIQYYNGEERAKGNILERFSAQQFPDLHSELNLSSLELGDSALYFCASRATGEVTDTQYFGPGTRLTVL.

The CDR3 region has the DNA TGTGCCAGCAGCTTAGAGGGGCTTCCCAGCTATGGCTACACCTTC. Its translation: CASSLEGLPSYGYTF. The chain recombines TRBV7-2 with TRBJ1-2; possibly TRBD1 for D (5 bases). The CDR3 consists of 15 residues. CDR1 is SGHTA, CDR2 FQGNSA, per germline. V lost 1 base to trimming and J lost 4 bases, with 13 bases between them.

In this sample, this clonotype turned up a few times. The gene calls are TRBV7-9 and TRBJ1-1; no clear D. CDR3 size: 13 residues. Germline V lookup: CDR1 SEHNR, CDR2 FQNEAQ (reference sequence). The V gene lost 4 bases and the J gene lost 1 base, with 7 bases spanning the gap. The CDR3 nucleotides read TGTGCCAGCAGCTACAATACGAACACTGAAGCTTTCTTT. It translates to CASSYNTNTEAFF.

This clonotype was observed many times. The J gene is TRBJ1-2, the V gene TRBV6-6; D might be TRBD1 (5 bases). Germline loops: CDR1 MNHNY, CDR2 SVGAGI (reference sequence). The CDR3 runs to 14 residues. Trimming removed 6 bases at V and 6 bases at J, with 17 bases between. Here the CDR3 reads CASSQTRDENGYTF. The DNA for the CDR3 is TGTGCCAGCAGCCAGACCAGGGACGAAAATGGCTACACCTTC.

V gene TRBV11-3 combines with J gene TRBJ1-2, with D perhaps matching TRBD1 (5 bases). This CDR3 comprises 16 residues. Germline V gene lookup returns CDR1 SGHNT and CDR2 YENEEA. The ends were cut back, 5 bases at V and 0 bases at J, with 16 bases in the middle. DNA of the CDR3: TGTGCCAGCAGCCAAGAGGGGAGGACGGCTAACTATGGCTACACCTTC. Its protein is CASSQEGRTANYGYTF.

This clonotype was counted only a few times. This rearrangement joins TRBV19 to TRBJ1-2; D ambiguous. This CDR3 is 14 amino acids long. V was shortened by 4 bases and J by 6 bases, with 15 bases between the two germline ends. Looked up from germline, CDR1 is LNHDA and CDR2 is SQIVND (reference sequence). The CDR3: CASSTYEGGNGYTF. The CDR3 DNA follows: TGTGCCAGTAGTACGTACGAGGGTGGTAATGGCTACACCTTC.

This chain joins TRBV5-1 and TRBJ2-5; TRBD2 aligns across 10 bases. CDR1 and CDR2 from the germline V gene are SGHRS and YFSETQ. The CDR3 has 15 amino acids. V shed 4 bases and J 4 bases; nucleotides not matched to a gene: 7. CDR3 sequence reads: CASSTFSGGPETQYF. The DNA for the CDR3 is TGCGCCAGCAGCACCTTTAGCGGGGGGCCAGAGACCCAGTACTTC.

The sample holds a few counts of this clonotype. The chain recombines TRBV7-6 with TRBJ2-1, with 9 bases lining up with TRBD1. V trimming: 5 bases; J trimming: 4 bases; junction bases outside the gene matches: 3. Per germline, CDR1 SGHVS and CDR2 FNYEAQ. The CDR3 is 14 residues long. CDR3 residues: CASSAGTGYNEQFF. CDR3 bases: TGTGCCAGCAGCGCCGGGACAGGGTACAATGAGCAGTTCTTC.

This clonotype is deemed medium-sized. The CDR3 sequence is CASSSRLAGETFQETQYF. As DNA, the CDR3 is TGTGCCAGCAGCTCTAGACTAGCGGGGGAGACATTTCAAGAGACCCAGTACTTC. The V call is TRBV7-6, the J call TRBJ2-5, with 12 positions matching TRBD2. J gave up 2 bases and V 4 bases, and 11 bases lay outside the gene matches. The germline gives CDR1 SGHVS, CDR2 FNYEAQ. This CDR3 contains 18 residues.

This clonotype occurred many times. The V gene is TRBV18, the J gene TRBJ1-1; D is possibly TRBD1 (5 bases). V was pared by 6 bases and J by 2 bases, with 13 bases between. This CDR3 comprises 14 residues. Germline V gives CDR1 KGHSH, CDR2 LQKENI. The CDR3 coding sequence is TGTGCCAGCTCCCTTGGACAAAGAAACACTGAAGCTTTCTTT. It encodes CASSLGQRNTEAFF. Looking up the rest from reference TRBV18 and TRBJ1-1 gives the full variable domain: NAGVMQNPRHLVRRRGQEARLRCSPMKGHSHVYWYRQLPEEGLKFMVYLQKENIIDESGMPKERFSAEFPKEGPSILRIQQVVRGDSAAYFCASSLGQRNTEAFFGQGTRLTVV.

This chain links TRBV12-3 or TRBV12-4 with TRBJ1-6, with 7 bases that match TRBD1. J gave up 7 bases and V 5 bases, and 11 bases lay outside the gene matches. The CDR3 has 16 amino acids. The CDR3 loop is CASSPRQGLGNSPLHF. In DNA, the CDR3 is TGTGCCAGCAGTCCACGACAGGGACTGGGCAATTCACCCCTCCACTTT.